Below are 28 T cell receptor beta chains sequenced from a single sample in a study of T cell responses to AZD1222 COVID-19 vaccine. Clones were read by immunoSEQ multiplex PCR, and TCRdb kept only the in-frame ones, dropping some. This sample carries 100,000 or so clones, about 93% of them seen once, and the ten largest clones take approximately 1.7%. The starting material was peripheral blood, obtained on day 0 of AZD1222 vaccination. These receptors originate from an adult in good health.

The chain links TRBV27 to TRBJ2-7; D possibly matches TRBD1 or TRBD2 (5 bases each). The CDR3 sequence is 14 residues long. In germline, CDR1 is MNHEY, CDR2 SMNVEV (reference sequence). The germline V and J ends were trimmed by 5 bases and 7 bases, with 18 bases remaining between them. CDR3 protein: CASSPRTRGGEQYF. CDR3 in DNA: TGTGCCAGCAGTCCAAGGACACGAGGAGGAGAGCAGTACTTC.

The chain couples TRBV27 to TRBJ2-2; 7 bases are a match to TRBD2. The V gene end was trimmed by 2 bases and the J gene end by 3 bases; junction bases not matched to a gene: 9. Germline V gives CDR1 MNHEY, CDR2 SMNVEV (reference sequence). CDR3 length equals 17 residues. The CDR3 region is CASSLEGGRGYTGELFF. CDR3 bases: TGTGCCAGCAGTTTAGAGGGCGGGAGAGGATACACCGGGGAGCTGTTTTTT.

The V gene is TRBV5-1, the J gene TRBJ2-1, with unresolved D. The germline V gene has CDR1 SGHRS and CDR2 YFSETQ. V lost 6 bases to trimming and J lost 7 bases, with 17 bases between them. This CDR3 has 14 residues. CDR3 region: CASTLEQVLNEQFF. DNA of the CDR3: TGCGCCAGCACCTTAGAGCAAGTACTTAATGAGCAGTTCTTC.

Written as DNA, the CDR3 is TGTGCCAGCTCACACTATGATGACAGCTTCGGCTACACCTTC. Translating it yields CASSHYDDSFGYTF. The rearrangement joins TRBV18 to TRBJ1-2, with TRBD1 as a possible D gene (5 bases). CDR3 size: 14 residues. V lost 4 bases, J lost 8 bases, and 17 bases lay in between. The germline V gene encodes CDR1 KGHSH and CDR2 LQKENI.

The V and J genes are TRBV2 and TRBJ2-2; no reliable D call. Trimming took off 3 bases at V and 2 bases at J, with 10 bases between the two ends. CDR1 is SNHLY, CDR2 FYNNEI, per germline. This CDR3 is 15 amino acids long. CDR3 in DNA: TGTGCCAGCAGTGAGTGGAACTCTAACACCGGGGAGCTGTTTTTT. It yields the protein CASSEWNSNTGELFF.

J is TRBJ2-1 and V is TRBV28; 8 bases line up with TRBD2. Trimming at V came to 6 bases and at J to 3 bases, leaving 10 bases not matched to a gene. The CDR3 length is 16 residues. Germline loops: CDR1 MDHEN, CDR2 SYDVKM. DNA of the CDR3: TGTGCCAGCAGCAGAACTAGCGGCAAAAACTACAATGAGCAGTTCTTC. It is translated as CASSRTSGKNYNEQFF.

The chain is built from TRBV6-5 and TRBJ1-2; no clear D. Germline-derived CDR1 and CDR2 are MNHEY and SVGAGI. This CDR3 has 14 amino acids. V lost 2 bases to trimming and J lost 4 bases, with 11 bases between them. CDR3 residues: CASSYLDPGYGYTF. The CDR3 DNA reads TGTGCCAGCAGTTACCTTGACCCCGGCTATGGCTACACCTTC.

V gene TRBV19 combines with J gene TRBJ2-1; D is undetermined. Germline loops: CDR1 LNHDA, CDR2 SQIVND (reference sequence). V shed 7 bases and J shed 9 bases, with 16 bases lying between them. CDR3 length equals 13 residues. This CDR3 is CASTNRPFGEQFF. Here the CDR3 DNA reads TGTGCCAGTACTAACCGCCCCTTTGGTGAGCAGTTCTTC.

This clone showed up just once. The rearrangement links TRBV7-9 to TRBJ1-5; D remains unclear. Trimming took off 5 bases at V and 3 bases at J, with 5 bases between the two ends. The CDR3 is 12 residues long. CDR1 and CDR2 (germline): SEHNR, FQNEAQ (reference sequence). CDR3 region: CASSTTNQPQHF. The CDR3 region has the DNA TGTGCCAGCAGCACAACCAATCAGCCCCAGCATTTT.

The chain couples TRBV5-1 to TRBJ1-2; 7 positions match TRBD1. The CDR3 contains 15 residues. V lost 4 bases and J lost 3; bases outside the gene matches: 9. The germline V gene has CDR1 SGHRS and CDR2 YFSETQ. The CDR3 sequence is CASSLGQVVDYGYTF. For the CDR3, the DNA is TGCGCCAGCAGCCTCGGACAGGTAGTCGACTATGGCTACACCTTC.

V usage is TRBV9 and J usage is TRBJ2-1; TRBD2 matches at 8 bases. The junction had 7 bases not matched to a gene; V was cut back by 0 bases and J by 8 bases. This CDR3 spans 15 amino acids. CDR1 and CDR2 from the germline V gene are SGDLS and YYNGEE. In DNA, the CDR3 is TGTGCCAGCAGCGTAGGAAGCGGGAGTATCGATGAGCAGTTCTTC. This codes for CASSVGSGSIDEQFF. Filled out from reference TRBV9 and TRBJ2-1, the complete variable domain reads DSGVTQTPKHLITATGQRVTLRCSPRSGDLSVYWYQQSLDQGLQFLIQYYNGEERAKGNILERFSAQQFPDLHSELNLSSLELGDSALYFCASSVGSGSIDEQFFGPGTRLTVL.

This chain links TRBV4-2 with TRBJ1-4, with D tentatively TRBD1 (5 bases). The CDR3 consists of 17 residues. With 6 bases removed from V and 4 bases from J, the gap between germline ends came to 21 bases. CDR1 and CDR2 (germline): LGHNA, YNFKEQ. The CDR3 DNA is TGTGCCAGCAGGCTTAATTGGGGTATTGGGGGTAATGAAAAACTGTTTTTT. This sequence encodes CASRLNWGIGGNEKLFF.

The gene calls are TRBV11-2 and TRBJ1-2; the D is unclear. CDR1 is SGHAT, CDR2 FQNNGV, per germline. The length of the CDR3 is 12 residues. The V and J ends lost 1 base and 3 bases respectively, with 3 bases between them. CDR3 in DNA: TGTGCCAGCAGCTTAGGATACTATGGCTACACCTTC. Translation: CASSLGYYGYTF.

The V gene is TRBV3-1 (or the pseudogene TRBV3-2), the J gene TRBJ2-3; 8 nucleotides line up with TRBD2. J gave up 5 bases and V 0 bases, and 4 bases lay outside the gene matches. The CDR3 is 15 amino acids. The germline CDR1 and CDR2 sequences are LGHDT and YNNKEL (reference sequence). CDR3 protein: CASSQDTAGVDTQYF. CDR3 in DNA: TGTGCCAGCAGCCAAGATACAGCGGGAGTAGATACGCAGTATTTT.

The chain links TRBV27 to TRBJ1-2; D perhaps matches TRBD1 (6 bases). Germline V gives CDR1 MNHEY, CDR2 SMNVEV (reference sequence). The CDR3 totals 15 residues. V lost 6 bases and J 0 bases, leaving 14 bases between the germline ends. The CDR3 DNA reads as TGTGCCAGCAGCCCCCGGGACACCACTAACTATGGCTACACCTTC. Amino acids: CASSPRDTTNYGYTF.

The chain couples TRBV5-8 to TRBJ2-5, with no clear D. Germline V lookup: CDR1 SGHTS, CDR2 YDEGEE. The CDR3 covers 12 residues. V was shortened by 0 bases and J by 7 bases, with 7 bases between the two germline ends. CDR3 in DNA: TGTGCCAGCAGCTTGGGATGGTCGACCCAGTACTTC. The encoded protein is CASSLGWSTQYF.

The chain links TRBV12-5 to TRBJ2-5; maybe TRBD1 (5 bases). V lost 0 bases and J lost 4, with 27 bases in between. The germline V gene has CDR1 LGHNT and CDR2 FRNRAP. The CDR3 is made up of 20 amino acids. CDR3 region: CASGLVPDGFRVGLRETQYF. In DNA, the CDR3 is TGTGCTAGTGGTTTGGTGCCGGACGGATTTCGGGTGGGGCTCCGAGAGACCCAGTACTTC.

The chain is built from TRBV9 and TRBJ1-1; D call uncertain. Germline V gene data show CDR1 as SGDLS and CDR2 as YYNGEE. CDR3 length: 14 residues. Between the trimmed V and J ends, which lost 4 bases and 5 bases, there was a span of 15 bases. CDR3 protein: CASSPKPGKTEAFF. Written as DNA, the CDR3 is TGTGCCAGCAGCCCCAAGCCGGGTAAAACTGAAGCTTTCTTT.

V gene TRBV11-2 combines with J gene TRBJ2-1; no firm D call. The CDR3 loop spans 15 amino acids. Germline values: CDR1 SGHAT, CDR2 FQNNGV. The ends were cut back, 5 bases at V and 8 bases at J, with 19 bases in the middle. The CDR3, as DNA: TGTGCCAGCAGCCGAGAACCGCTACACAGTGATGAGCAGTTCTTC. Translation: CASSREPLHSDEQFF.

As DNA, the CDR3 is TGTGCCAGCAGCTTCTCGACACAACAAACCTCCTACGAGCAGTACTTC. Its translation: CASSFSTQQTSYEQYF. The chain couples TRBV6-6 to TRBJ2-7, with unresolved D. V was cut by 6 bases and J by 0 bases, with 18 bases left in between. CDR3 length: 16 residues. CDR1 and CDR2 from the germline V gene are MNHNY and SVGAGI (reference sequence).

The CDR3 nucleotides read TGTGCCAGTAGTATAGTTGGCCGGACAGGGAAGAACACTGAAGCTTTCTTT. This translates into CASSIVGRTGKNTEAFF. V is TRBV19 and J is TRBJ1-1; 8 nucleotides line up with TRBD1. The CDR3 is made up of 17 amino acids. Germline V CDR1 and CDR2: LNHDA, SQIVND (reference sequence). V lost 1 base, J lost 1 base, and 8 bases stayed unmatched.

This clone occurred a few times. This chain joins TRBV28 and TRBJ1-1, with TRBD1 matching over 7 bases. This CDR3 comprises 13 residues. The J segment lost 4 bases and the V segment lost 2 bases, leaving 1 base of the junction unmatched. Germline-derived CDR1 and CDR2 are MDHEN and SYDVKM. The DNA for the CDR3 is TGTGCCAGCAGTTTACAGGGGGGCACTGAAGCTTTCTTT. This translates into CASSLQGGTEAFF.

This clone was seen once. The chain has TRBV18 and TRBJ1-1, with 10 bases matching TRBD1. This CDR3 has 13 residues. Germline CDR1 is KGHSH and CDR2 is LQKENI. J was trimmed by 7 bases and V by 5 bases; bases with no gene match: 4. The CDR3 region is CASSAGQGIEAFF. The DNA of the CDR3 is TGTGCCAGCTCAGCGGGACAGGGGATTGAAGCTTTCTTT.

The chain's CDR3 is CASSLSGGPYEQYF. In DNA form, the CDR3 reads TGCGCCAGCAGCCTCAGCGGGGGTCCCTACGAGCAGTACTTC. The chain joins TRBV5-1 to TRBJ2-7, with 8 bases that match TRBD2. Per germline, CDR1 SGHRS and CDR2 YFSETQ. This CDR3 has 14 residues. The J segment lost 2 bases and the V segment lost 4 bases, leaving 5 bases of the junction unmatched.

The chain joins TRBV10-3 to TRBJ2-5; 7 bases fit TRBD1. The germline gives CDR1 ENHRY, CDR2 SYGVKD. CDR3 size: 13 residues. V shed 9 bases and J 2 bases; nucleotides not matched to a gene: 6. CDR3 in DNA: TGTGCCATTCGTGAGGGGGCACAAGAGACCCAGTACTTC. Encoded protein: CAIREGAQETQYF.

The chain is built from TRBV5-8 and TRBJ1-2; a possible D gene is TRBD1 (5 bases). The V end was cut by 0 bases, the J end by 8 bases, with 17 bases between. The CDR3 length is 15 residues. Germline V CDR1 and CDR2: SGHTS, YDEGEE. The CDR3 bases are TGTGCCAGCAGCTTGGACTTAGGGACTCTCAGCGGCTACACCTTC. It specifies CASSLDLGTLSGYTF.

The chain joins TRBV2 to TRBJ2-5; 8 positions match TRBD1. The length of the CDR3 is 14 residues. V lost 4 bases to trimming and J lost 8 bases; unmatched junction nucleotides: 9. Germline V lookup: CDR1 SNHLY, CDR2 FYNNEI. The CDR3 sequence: CASSAGQGGTTQYF. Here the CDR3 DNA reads TGTGCCAGCAGTGCCGGACAGGGTGGGACAACCCAGTACTTC.

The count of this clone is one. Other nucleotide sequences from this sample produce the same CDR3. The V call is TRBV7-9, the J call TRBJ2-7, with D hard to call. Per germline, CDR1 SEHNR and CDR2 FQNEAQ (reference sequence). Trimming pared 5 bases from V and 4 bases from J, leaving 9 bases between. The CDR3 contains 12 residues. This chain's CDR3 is CASSLQGYEQYF. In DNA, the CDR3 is TGTGCCAGCAGCCTACAAGGGTACGAGCAGTACTTC.